This T cell receptor (beta chain) appears in the sequencing data of a study of metastatic and nonmetastatic thyroid tumors. This clone has ten or more counts. Every patient underwent thyroid surgery untreated. Germline CDR1 reads SNHLY; CDR2 reads FYNNEI. Trimming removed 6 bases from V and 0 bases from J, with 12 bases in between. This CDR3 region has 15 residues. TCRdb used MiXCR to call clones anew from the PCR reads. Of 14,000 to 15,000 clones in the sample, 15% to 20% were seen once. The V gene is TRBV2, the J gene TRBJ1-3; TRBD1 is a possible D gene (5 bases). The specimen was blood. The clonotype originates from a female donor with papillary thyroid cancer or a benign thyroid nodule (not recorded which). Some clones in this sample may be carry-over from other donors' samples. The CDR3 spells CASSDSEFSGNTIYF. DNA of the CDR3: TGTGCCAGCAGCGACAGTGAATTCTCTGGAAACACCATATATTTT.